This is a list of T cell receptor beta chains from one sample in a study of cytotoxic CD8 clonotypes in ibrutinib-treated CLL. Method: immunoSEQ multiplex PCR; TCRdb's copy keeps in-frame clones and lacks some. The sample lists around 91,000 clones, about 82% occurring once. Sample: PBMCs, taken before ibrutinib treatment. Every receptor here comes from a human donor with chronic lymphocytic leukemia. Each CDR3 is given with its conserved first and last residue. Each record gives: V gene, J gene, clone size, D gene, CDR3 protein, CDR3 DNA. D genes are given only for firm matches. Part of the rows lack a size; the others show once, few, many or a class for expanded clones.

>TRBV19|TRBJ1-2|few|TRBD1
CASSIGQGTYGYTF
TGTGCCAGTAGTATAGGACAGGGTACCTATGGCTACACCTTC
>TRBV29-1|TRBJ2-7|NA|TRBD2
CSVEDRTGGAYEQYF
TGCAGCGTTGAAGATAGGACGGGAGGGGCCTACGAGCAGTACTTC
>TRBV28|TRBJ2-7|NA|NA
CASTRGGVYEQYF
TGTGCCAGCACCAGGGGTGGAGTCTACGAGCAGTACTTC
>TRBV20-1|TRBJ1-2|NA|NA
CSVSAWSGYTF
TGCAGTGTATCCGCATGGAGTGGCTACACCTTC
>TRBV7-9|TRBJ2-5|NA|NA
CASSLTGSQETQYF
TGTGCCAGCAGCCTGACTGGGAGCCAAGAGACCCAGTACTTC
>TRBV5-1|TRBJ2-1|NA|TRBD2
CASSLEAGGYNEQFF
TGCGCCAGCAGCTTGGAAGCGGGAGGATACAATGAGCAGTTCTTC
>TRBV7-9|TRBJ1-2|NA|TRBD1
CASSPDRGDYGYTF
TGTGCCAGCAGTCCGGACAGGGGGGACTATGGCTACACCTTC
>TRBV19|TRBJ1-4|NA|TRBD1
CASSIDRSGGDEKLFF
TGTGCCAGTAGTATAGATCGTTCAGGGGGGGATGAAAAACTGTTTTTT
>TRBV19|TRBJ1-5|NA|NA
CASSGILGFNQPQHF
TGTGCCAGTAGCGGCATATTGGGGTTCAATCAGCCCCAGCATTTT
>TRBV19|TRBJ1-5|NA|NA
CASSEIITQPQHF
TGTGCCAGTAGTGAGATCATTACCCAGCCCCAGCATTTT
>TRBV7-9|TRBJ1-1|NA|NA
CASSPTPVNTEAFF
TGTGCCAGCAGCCCCACACCAGTGAACACTGAAGCTTTCTTT
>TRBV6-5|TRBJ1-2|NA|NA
CASSYHEGWRGYTF
TGTGCCAGCAGTTACCACGAGGGGTGGCGTGGCTACACCTTC
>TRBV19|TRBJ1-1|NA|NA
CASNWEGRRRNTEAFF
TGTGCCAGCAACTGGGAGGGCCGACGAAGGAACACTGAAGCTTTCTTT
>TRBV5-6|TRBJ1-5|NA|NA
CASSAGGRANQPQHF
TGTGCCAGCAGCGCGGGGGGCAGGGCTAATCAGCCCCAGCATTTT
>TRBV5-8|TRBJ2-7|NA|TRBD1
CAADIPRDRGPEQYF
TGTGCCGCTGATATACCCCGGGACAGGGGACCCGAGCAGTACTTC
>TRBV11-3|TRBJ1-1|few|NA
CASSFRAGGEAFF
TGTGCCAGCAGCTTCCGAGCCGGGGGAGAAGCTTTCTTT
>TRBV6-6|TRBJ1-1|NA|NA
CASSFTTEAFF
TGTGCCAGCAGTTTCACCACTGAAGCTTTCTTT
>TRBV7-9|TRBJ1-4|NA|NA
CASSLGSGNEKLFF
TGTGCCAGCAGCTTAGGTTCTGGGAATGAAAAACTGTTTTTT
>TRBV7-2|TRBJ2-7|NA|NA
CASSLGTSIDEQYF
TGTGCCAGCAGCTTAGGGACCAGTATTGACGAGCAGTACTTC
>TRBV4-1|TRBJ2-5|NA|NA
CASSQFPAEEETQYF
TGCGCCAGCAGCCAATTCCCGGCAGAGGAGGAGACCCAGTACTTC
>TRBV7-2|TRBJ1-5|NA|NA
CASRRQHSNQPQHF
TGTGCCAGCAGAAGACAGCATAGCAATCAGCCCCAGCATTTT
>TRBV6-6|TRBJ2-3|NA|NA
CASTGASLTDTQYF
TGTGCCAGCACGGGGGCCTCTTTGACAGATACGCAGTATTTT
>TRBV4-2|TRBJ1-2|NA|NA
CASSQGPTENYGYTF
TGTGCCAGCAGCCAAGGTCCGACAGAGAACTATGGCTACACCTTC
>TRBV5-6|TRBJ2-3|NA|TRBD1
CASSRDRGPDTQYF
TGTGCCAGCAGCCGGGACAGGGGGCCAGATACGCAGTATTTT